The clone carrying this T cell receptor (beta chain) was found many times. Its matching antigen is unknown. The data were obtained in a study of T-cell reconstitution after alpha-beta-depleted transplantation in children. Study findings and constraints: Where alpha-beta T cells came from about two months after transplant was reportedly several hundred expanded graft clones. Most T-cell counts and diversity one year after the transplant came from T cells that were newly produced. At day 60, the high TCRbeta diversity found in some patients originated from recipient T cells and thymic progenitors that had survived.

During its preparation, the TCRbeta library received unique molecular identifiers. TCRdb re-called the PCR reads through MiXCR, storing one row per CDR3 protein. Among 480,000 or so distinct CDR3 sequences listed, roughly a tenth were seen once. The CDR3 contains 15 residues. The ends lost 6 bases at V and 3 bases at J; junction bases unmatched: 10. The specimen comprised PBMCs, sampled before TCRalphabeta/CD19-depleted stem cell transplant. This receptor was taken from a child under 10 years old with inherited bone marrow failure, due to receive a stem cell transplant. This sequence joins TRBV12-3 or TRBV12-4 and TRBJ2-7, with 8 nucleotides matching TRBD1. The CDR3 sequence is CASSSTGGGDYEQYF. CDR3 sequence (DNA): TGTGCCAGCAGCTCAACAGGGGGTGGTGACTACGAGCAGTACTTC.